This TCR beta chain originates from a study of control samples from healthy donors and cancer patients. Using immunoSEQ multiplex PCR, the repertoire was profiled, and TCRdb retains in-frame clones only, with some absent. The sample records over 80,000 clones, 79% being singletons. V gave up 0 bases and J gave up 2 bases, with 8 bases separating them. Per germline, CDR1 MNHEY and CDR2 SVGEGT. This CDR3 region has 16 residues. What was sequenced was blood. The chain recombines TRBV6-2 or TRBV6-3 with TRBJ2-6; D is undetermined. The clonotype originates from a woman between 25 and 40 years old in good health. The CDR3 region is CASSYSGPTGANVLTF. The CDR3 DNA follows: TGTGCCAGCAGTTACTCAGGACCCACTGGGGCCAACGTCCTGACTTTC.